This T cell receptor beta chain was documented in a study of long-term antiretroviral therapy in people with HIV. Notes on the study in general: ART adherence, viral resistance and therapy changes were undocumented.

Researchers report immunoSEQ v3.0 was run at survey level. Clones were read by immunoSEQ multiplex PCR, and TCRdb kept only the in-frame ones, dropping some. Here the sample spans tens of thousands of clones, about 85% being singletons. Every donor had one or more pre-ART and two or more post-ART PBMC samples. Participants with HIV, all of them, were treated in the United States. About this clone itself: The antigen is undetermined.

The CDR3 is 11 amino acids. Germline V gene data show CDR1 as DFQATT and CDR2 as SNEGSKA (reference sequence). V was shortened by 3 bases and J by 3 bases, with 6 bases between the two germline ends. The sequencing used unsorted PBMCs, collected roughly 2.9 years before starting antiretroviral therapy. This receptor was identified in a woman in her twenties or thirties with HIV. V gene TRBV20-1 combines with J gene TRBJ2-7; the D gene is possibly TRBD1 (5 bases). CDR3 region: CSARDNYEQYV. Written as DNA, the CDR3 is TGCAGTGCTAGGGACAACTACGAGCAGTACGTC.